Shown below are 9 T cell receptor beta chains from a single sample sequenced in a study of cytomegalovirus exposure and HLA in healthy donors. The method was immunoSEQ multiplex PCR; TCRdb's version includes in-frame clones alone and lacks a portion of them. Among over 150,000 clones listed, approximately 82% were seen once. The sequencing input was PBMCs. These receptors were obtained from a woman in her twenties or thirties in good health and CMV-seropositive.

V is TRBV19 and J is TRBJ1-3; TRBD1 matches 9 bases. CDR3 length: 15 amino acids. V trimming: 6 bases; J trimming: 4 bases; junction bases outside the gene matches: 7. Germline CDR1 reads LNHDA; CDR2 reads SQIVND (reference sequence). The CDR3: CASRIQGATGNTIYF. The CDR3 nucleotides are TGTGCCAGTAGGATACAGGGGGCGACCGGAAACACCATATATTTT. The full variable domain, completed using reference TRBV19 and TRBJ1-3, is DGGITQSPKYLFRKEGQNVTLSCEQNLNHDAMYWYRQDPGQGLRLIYYSQIVNDFQKGDIAEGYSVSREKKESFPLTVTSAQKNPTAFYLCASRIQGATGNTIYFGEGSWLTVV.

V and J are TRBV7-9 and TRBJ1-5, with 8 bases aligning to TRBD1. CDR1 is SEHNR, CDR2 FQNEAQ, per germline (reference sequence). The J segment lost 7 bases and the V segment lost 2 bases, leaving 10 bases of the junction unmatched. The CDR3 sequence is 16 residues long. CDR3 DNA sequence: TGTGCCAGCAGCTTATGGGACAGGCACGTCGGGCAGCCCCAGCATTTT. Translating gives CASSLWDRHVGQPQHF.

The CDR3 DNA is TGTGCCAGCAGCCGGGGACAAAGCACAGATACGCAGTATTTT. Its protein is CASSRGQSTDTQYF. The gene calls are TRBV7-9 and TRBJ2-3, with a possible D match to TRBD1 (6 bases). The CDR3 has 14 residues. Germline lookup yields CDR1 SEHNR and CDR2 FQNEAQ (reference sequence). The germline V and J ends were trimmed by 5 bases and 0 bases, with 9 bases remaining between them.

This rearrangement joins TRBV5-1 to TRBJ2-3; 8 nucleotides match TRBD2. V was clipped by 4 bases and J by 2 bases; unmatched bases: 9. This CDR3 comprises 16 residues. CDR1 and CDR2 from the germline V gene are SGHRS and YFSETQ. As DNA, the CDR3 is TGCGCCAGCAGCATCTCCACTAGCGGACACACAGATACGCAGTATTTT. Its protein product is CASSISTSGHTDTQYF.

There are a few counts of this clone. This rearrangement joins TRBV18 to TRBJ2-2; 10 bases match TRBD1. Germline lookup yields CDR1 KGHSH and CDR2 LQKENI. There are 15 residues in the CDR3. The V gene end was trimmed by 2 bases and the J gene end by 4 bases; junction bases not matched to a gene: 1. The CDR3 DNA follows: TGTGCCAGCTCACCAAGGACAGGGGGCACCGGGGAGCTGTTTTTT. Translated, it gives CASSPRTGGTGELFF. The full variable domain, with the rest looked up from reference TRBV18 and TRBJ2-2, is NAGVMQNPRHLVRRRGQEARLRCSPMKGHSHVYWYRQLPEEGLKFMVYLQKENIIDESGMPKERFSAEFPKEGPSILRIQQVVRGDSAAYFCASSPRTGGTGELFFGEGSRLTVL.

V usage is TRBV4-2 and J usage is TRBJ2-7; 7 nucleotides agree with TRBD2. This CDR3 is 15 amino acids long. Losses at the gene ends were 1 base for V and 2 bases for J; bases not matched to a gene: 5. Germline V gene data show CDR1 as LGHNA and CDR2 as YNFKEQ. CDR3 residues: CASSQGDGRTYEQYF. CDR3 in DNA: TGTGCCAGCAGCCAAGGGGACGGGAGGACCTACGAGCAGTACTTC.

The rearrangement links TRBV29-1 to TRBJ2-2; TRBD2 matches at 11 bases. Germline lookup yields CDR1 SQVTM and CDR2 ANQGSEA. V trimming: 6 bases; J trimming: 5 bases; junction bases outside the gene matches: 14. The CDR3 has 17 amino acids. CDR3 nucleotides: TGCAGCGTAGGCGCTTTTAGCGGGAGGGGGGAGACCGGGGAGCTGTTTTTT. Its protein is CSVGAFSGRGETGELFF.

The chain combines TRBV6-5 with TRBJ1-3; a weak D match, TRBD1 (6 bases). The germline V gene has CDR1 MNHEY and CDR2 SVGAGI. The V gene lost 0 bases and the J gene lost 2 bases, with 11 bases spanning the gap. This CDR3 is built from 16 residues. CDR3 sequence reads: CASSYSAQGTGNTIYF. The CDR3 nucleotides are TGTGCCAGCAGTTACTCGGCACAGGGCACTGGAAACACCATATATTTT.

This clone was found once. The J gene is TRBJ1-1, the V gene TRBV6-6, with 7 bases fitting TRBD1. CDR3 size: 14 residues. Germline V gives CDR1 MNHNY, CDR2 SVGAGI (reference sequence). J gave up 2 bases and V 4 bases, and 4 bases lay outside the gene matches. CDR3 sequence (DNA): TGTGCCAGCAGTTGGGGACAGATAAACACTGAAGCTTTCTTT. Protein sequence: CASSWGQINTEAFF.